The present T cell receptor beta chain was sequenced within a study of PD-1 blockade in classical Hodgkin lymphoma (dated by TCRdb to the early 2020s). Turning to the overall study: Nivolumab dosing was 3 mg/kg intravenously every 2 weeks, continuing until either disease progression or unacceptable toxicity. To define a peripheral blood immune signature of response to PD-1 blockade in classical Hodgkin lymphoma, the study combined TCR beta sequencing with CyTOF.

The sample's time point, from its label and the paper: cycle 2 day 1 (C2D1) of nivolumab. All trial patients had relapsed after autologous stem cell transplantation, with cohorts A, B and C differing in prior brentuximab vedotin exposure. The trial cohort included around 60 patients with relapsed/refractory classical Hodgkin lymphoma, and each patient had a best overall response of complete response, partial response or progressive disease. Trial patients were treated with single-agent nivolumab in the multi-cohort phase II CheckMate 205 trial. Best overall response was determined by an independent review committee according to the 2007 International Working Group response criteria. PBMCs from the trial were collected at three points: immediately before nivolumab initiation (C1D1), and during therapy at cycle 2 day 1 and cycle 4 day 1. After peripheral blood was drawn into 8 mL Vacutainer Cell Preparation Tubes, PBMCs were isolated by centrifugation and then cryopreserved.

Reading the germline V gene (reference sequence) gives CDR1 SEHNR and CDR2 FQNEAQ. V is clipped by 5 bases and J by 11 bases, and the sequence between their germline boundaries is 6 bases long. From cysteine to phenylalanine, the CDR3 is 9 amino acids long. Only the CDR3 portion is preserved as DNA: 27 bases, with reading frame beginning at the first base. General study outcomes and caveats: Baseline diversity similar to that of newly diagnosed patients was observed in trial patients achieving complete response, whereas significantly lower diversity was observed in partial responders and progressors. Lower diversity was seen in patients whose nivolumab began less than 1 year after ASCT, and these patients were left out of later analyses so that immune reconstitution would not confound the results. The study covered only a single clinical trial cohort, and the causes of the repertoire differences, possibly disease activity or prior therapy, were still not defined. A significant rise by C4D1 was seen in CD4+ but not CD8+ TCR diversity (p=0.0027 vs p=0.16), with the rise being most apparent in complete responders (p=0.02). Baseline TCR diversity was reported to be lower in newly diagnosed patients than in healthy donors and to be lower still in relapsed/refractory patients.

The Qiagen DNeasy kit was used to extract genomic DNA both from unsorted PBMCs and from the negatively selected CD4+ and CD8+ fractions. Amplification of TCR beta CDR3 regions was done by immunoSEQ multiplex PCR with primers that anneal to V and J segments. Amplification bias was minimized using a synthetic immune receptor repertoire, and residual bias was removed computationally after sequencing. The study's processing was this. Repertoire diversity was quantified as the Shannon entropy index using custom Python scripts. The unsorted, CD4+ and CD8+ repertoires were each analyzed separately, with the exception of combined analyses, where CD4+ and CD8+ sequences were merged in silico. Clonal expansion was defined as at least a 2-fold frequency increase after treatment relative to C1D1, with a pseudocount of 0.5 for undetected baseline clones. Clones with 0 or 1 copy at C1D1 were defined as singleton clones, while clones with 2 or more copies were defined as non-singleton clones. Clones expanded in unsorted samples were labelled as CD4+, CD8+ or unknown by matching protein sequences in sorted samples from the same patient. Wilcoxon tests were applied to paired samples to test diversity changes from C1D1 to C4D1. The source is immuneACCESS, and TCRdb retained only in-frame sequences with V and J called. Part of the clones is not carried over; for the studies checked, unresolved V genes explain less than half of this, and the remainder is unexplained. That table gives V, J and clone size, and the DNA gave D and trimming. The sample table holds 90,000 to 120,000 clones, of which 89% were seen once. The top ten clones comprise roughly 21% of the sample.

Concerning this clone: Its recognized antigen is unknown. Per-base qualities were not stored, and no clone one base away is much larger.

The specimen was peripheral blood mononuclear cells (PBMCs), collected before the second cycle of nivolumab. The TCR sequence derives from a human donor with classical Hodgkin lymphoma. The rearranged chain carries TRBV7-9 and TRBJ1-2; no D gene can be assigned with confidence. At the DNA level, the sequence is TGTGCCAGCAGCCTGACGTACACCTTC. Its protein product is CASSLTYTF.